The 23 T cell receptor beta chains presented below share a single source sample, sequenced in a study of T cells after yellow fever vaccination. MiXCR was run by TCRdb on the 5' RACE reads, yielding one entry per CDR3 protein. The sample contains 12,000 or so distinct CDR3 sequences, around 5.4% of which appear only once. This material consisted of PBMCs, either bulk or a sorted T-cell subset (CD4+, CD8+, memory, or dextramer-sorted; not recorded which), taken on the day of the yellow fever booster vaccination. The source of these receptors is a man aged 25 to 45 who received the YFV17D yellow fever vaccine.

The sample holds many counts of this clonotype. The rearrangement links TRBV19 to TRBJ1-5; possible D gene TRBD1, 5 bases. There are 15 residues in the CDR3. The V and J ends lost 5 bases and 7 bases respectively, with 18 bases between them. The V gene's germline CDR1 is LNHDA and CDR2 SQIVND (reference sequence). CDR3 sequence (DNA): TGTGCCAGTAGTCCCCTGACCAAGGGGTCCCAGCCCCAGCATTTT. Translating gives CASSPLTKGSQPQHF.

This clonotype was counted ten times or more. The chain has TRBV6-5 and TRBJ2-5; TRBD1 agrees at 12 bases. The CDR3 has 15 residues. Trimming at V came to 4 bases and at J to 4 bases, leaving 4 bases not matched to a gene. Germline V gene sequence: CDR1 MNHEY, CDR2 SVGAGI. As DNA, the CDR3 is TGTGCCAGCAGTTCCCGGGACAGGGGGCTAGAGACCCAGTACTTC. Amino acid sequence: CASSSRDRGLETQYF.

This clonotype showed up many times. This chain connects TRBV5-4 to TRBJ1-1; D is unresolved. Germline CDR1 is SGHNT and CDR2 is YYREEE (reference sequence). The CDR3 is 12 amino acids. V lost 4 bases and J lost 10, with 14 bases in between. CDR3: CASSTRTSRAFF. CDR3 DNA: TGTGCCAGCAGCACCCGCACATCCCGAGCTTTCTTT.

This clonotype is classed as medium-sized. The CDR3 bases are TGCAGTGCTAGTTCCCCCCTTGGTAGGGGAGACACCGGGGAGCTGTTTTTT. The encoded protein is CSASSPLGRGDTGELFF. This rearrangement joins TRBV20-1 to TRBJ2-2; the D call may be TRBD1 or TRBD2 (5 bases each). This CDR3 is built from 17 residues. Trimming cost V 3 bases and J 3 bases, with 20 bases left between them. Germline CDR1 reads DFQATT; CDR2 reads SNEGSKA (reference sequence).

This clonotype is judged medium-sized. The CDR3 reads CSVTGTGTDQPQHF. For the CDR3, the DNA is TGCAGCGTGACCGGGACCGGTACCGATCAGCCCCAGCATTTT. J is TRBJ1-5 and V is TRBV29-1, with D perhaps matching TRBD1 (5 bases). The germline V gene has CDR1 SQVTM and CDR2 ANQGSEA. Trimming took off 6 bases at V and 5 bases at J, with 17 bases between the two ends. The length of the CDR3 is 14 residues.

This clonotype was seen repeatedly, ten times or more. V usage is TRBV5-5 and J usage is TRBJ2-6; 13 bases align to TRBD2. The CDR3 runs 17 residues. With V trimmed by 4 bases and J by 0 bases, 1 base remained unmatched. Germline lookup yields CDR1 SGHKS and CDR2 YYEKEE (reference sequence). CDR3 amino acids: CASSRTSGSSGANVLTF. In DNA form, the CDR3 reads TGTGCCAGCAGCCGGACTAGCGGGAGCTCTGGGGCCAACGTCCTGACTTTC.

This clonotype was counted many times. The genes are TRBV5-1 and TRBJ2-1; TRBD1 agrees at 7 bases. This CDR3 region has 16 residues. Germline CDR1 reads SGHRS; CDR2 reads YFSETQ. V shed 3 bases, J shed 8 bases, and the junction held 14 bases outside the gene matches. DNA of the CDR3: TGCGCCAGCAGCTCGACGGTGGTAGTAGGGGGCGATGAGCAGTTCTTC. Protein product: CASSSTVVVGGDEQFF.

This clonotype appeared many times. The J gene is TRBJ2-3, the V gene TRBV12-3 or TRBV12-4; 8 bases fit TRBD2. CDR3 size: 16 residues. Trimming cost V 6 bases and J 3 bases; bases outside gene matches: 11. CDR3 residues: CASSNPAGVSTDTQYF. CDR3 nucleotides: TGTGCCAGCAGCAACCCAGCGGGAGTATCAACAGATACGCAGTATTTT.

The chain couples TRBV30 to TRBJ1-5; maybe TRBD1 (6 bases). Trimming took off 6 bases at V and 2 bases at J, with 14 bases between the two ends. The CDR3 consists of 14 residues. Germline CDR1 and CDR2: GTSNPN and SVGIG (reference sequence). The CDR3 loop is CACHRVLGNQPQHF. CDR3 nucleotide sequence: TGTGCCTGCCACAGGGTTTTGGGCAATCAGCCCCAGCATTTT.

This clonotype occurred many times. This chain connects TRBV29-1 to TRBJ2-2; 9 bases are shared with TRBD1. V dropped 0 bases and J dropped 6; count of bases not matched to a gene: 5. Germline V gives CDR1 SQVTM, CDR2 ANQGSEA. This CDR3 is built from 15 residues. CDR3 residues: CSVEDTRQGAGELFF. Written as DNA, the CDR3 is TGCAGCGTTGAAGACACACGACAGGGGGCCGGGGAGCTGTTTTTT.

Relative to its sample, this clonotype is medium-sized. This chain's CDR3 is CASSLVEGLAQYF. CDR3 DNA sequence: TGTGCCAGCAGCTTGGTGGAGGGGTTGGCCCAGTACTTC. The rearrangement joins TRBV5-6 to TRBJ2-5, with D maybe TRBD2 (6 bases). The CDR3 is made up of 13 amino acids. Trimming removed 0 bases from V and 9 bases from J, with 12 bases in between. The germline V gene has CDR1 SGHDT and CDR2 YYEEEE.

This clonotype is judged medium-sized. The V call is TRBV5-1, the J call TRBJ2-3, with 9 bases fitting TRBD1. The V gene's germline CDR1 is SGHRS and CDR2 YFSETQ. The CDR3 spans 17 residues. With V trimmed by 3 bases and J by 1 base, 9 bases remained unmatched. CDR3 protein: CASSWWGQGSRTDTQYF. In DNA form, the CDR3 reads TGCGCCAGCAGCTGGTGGGGACAGGGCAGCCGCACAGATACGCAGTATTTT.

This clonotype was found many times. The chain employs TRBV27 and TRBJ1-5, with D tentatively TRBD1 (5 bases). This CDR3 has 15 residues. The V gene's germline CDR1 is MNHEY and CDR2 SMNVEV (reference sequence). Trimming left V 5 bases short and J 0 bases short, with 11 bases between. This chain's CDR3 is CASSLQGNSNQPQHF. The DNA of the CDR3 is TGTGCCAGCAGTCTCCAGGGAAATAGCAATCAGCCCCAGCATTTT.

In its sample, this clonotype was seen many times. The chain employs TRBV20-1 and TRBJ2-1, with 10 nucleotides matching TRBD2. CDR3 size: 15 residues. The germline CDR1 and CDR2 sequences are DFQATT and SNEGSKA (reference sequence). Losses at the gene ends were 0 bases for V and 7 bases for J; bases not matched to a gene: 6. DNA for the CDR3: TGCAGTGCTAGAGATCCCGTGACTAGCGGGAATGAGCAGTTCTTC. This gives the protein CSARDPVTSGNEQFF.

This clonotype came up many times. The chain combines TRBV5-1 with TRBJ2-1; D possibly corresponds to TRBD1 (6 bases). This CDR3 has 14 residues. The V gene's germline CDR1 is SGHRS and CDR2 YFSETQ. Trimming left V 3 bases short and J 5 bases short, with 12 bases between. CDR3: CASSSGAGNNEQFF. The CDR3 DNA is TGCGCCAGCAGCTCAGGGGCCGGAAACAATGAGCAGTTCTTC.

The sample holds a few counts of this clonotype. A much larger clone lies one base from this, so it may be a read error. This sequence joins TRBV20-1 and TRBJ1-6; TRBD1 is a possible D gene (6 bases). There are 16 residues in the CDR3. Germline V gene data show CDR1 as DFQATT and CDR2 as SNEGSKA (reference sequence). The CDR3 loop is CCAREAPGQRNSPLHF. CDR3 sequence (DNA): TGCTGTGCTAGAGAGGCTCCGGGACAAAGAAATTCACCCCTCCACTTT.

Ten or more counts support this clonotype. The V gene is TRBV5-1, the J gene TRBJ2-5; perhaps TRBD2 as D (6 bases). V was clipped by 0 bases and J by 1 base, with 13 bases between them. This CDR3 has 16 residues. Germline V CDR1 and CDR2: SGHRS, YFSETQ. Written as DNA, the CDR3 is TGCGCCAGCAGCTTGGTGGGTGCGGGGTCCCAAGAGACCCAGTACTTC. This codes for CASSLVGAGSQETQYF.

This clonotype has a count of ten or more. One end of the junction fails to match germline, which may point to a read error. This chain links TRBV6-2 or TRBV6-3 with TRBJ2-1; TRBD2 aligns across 7 bases. Germline loops: CDR1 MNHEY, CDR2 SVGEGT. The CDR3 covers 11 residues. CDR3 sequence: CASSWGGSPLF. The DNA for the CDR3 is TGTGCCAGCAGCTGGGGGGGAAGCCCCCTTTTC.

The rearrangement uses TRBV11-2 and TRBJ1-1, with D possibly TRBD1 on 6 matching bases. The CDR3 consists of 14 residues. The V end lost 5 bases, the J end lost 5 bases, and 15 bases lay between the germline ends. Germline V gene sequence: CDR1 SGHAT, CDR2 FQNNGV. Here the CDR3 DNA reads TGTGCCAGCAGCGCAACAGGGTCGGGTACTGAAGCTTTCTTT. It is translated as CASSATGSGTEAFF.

The table lists this clonotype with many counts. This chain connects TRBV15 to TRBJ2-1; D remains unclear. Germline V gene sequence: CDR1 LNHNV, CDR2 YYDKDF (reference sequence). This CDR3 region has 14 residues. With 0 bases removed from V and 5 bases from J, the gap between germline ends came to 8 bases. CDR3 in amino acids: CATSRDLKDNEQFF. The CDR3 DNA sequence: TGTGCCACCAGCAGAGATCTTAAAGACAATGAGCAGTTCTTC.

This clonotype was observed at least ten times. The J gene is TRBJ2-1, the V gene TRBV27; 7 bases are a match to TRBD2. There are 18 residues in the CDR3. Germline-derived CDR1 and CDR2 are MNHEY and SMNVEV (reference sequence). The ends lost 8 bases at V and 0 bases at J; junction bases unmatched: 16. The CDR3 DNA is TGTGCCAGCCAATTGGGACGGGGCGGCGGGAGCTCCTACAATGAGCAGTTCTTC. Residues: CASQLGRGGGSSYNEQFF.

This clonotype was observed many times. This chain connects TRBV27 to TRBJ2-5; perhaps TRBD1 as D (6 bases). The CDR3 totals 14 residues. Trimming left V 5 bases short and J 0 bases short, with 10 bases between. Germline CDR1 MNHEY, CDR2 SMNVEV (reference sequence). In nucleotides, the CDR3 is TGTGCCAGCAGTCTAGGGGGTTACCAAGAGACCCAGTACTTC. Translated: CASSLGGYQETQYF.

This clonotype has ten or more counts. The chain carries TRBV6-2 or TRBV6-3 and TRBJ1-2, with 10 bases matching TRBD1. J was trimmed by 5 bases and V by 6 bases; bases with no gene match: 9. Looked up from germline, CDR1 is MNHEY and CDR2 is SVGEGT. The CDR3 contains 15 residues. The CDR3 reads CASSQTRTGGYGYTF. CDR3 DNA: TGTGCCAGCAGCCAGACCCGGACAGGGGGTTATGGCTACACCTTC.